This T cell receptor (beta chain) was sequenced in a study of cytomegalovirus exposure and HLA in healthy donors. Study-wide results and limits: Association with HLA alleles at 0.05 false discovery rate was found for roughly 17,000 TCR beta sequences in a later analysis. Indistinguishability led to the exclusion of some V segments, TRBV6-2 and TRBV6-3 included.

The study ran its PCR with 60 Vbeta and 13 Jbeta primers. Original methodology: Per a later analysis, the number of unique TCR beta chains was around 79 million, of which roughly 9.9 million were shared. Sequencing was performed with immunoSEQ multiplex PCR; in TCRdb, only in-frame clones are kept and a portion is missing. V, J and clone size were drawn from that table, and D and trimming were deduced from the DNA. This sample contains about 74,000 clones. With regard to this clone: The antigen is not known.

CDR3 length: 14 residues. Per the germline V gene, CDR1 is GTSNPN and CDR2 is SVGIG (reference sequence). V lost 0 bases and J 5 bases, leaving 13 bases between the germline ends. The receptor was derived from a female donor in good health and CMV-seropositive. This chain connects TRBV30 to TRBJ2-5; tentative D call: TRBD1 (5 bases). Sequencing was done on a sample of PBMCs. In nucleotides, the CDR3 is TGTGCCTGGAGTGTAAGGGGTCTAGGTGAGACCCAGTACTTC. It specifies CAWSVRGLGETQYF.